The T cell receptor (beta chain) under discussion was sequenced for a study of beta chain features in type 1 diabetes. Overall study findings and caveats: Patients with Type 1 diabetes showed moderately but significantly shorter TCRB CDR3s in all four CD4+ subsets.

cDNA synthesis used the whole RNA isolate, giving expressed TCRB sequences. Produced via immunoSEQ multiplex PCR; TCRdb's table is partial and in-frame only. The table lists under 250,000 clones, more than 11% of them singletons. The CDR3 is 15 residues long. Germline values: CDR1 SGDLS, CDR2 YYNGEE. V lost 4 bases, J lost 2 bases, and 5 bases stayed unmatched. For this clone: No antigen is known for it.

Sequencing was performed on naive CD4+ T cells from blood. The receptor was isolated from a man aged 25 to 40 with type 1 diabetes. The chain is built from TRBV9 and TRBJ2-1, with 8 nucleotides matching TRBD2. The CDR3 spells CASSPPGGAYNEQFF. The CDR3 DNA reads TGTGCCAGCAGCCCCCCCGGGGGGGCCTACAATGAGCAGTTCTTC. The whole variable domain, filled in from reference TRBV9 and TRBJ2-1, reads DSGVTQTPKHLITATGQRVTLRCSPRSGDLSVYWYQQSLDQGLQFLIQYYNGEERAKGNILERFSAQQFPDLHSELNLSSLELGDSALYFCASSPPGGAYNEQFFGPGTRLTVL.